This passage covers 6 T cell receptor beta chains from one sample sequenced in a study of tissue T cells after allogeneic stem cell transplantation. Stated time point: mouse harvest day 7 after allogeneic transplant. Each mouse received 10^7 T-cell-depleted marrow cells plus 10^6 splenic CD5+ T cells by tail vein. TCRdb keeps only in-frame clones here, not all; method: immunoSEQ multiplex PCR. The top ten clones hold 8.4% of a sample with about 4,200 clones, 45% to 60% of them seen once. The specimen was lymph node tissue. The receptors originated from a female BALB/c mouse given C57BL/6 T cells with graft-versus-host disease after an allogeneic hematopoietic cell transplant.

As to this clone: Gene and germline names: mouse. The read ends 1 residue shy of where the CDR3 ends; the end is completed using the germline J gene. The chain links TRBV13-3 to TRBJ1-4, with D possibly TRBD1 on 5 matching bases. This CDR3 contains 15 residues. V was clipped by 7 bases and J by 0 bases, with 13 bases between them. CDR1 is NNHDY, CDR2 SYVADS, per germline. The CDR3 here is CASLRGVLSNERLFF. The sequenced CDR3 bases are TGTGCCAGCCTCCGGGGGGTTCTTTCCAACGAAAGATTATTT.

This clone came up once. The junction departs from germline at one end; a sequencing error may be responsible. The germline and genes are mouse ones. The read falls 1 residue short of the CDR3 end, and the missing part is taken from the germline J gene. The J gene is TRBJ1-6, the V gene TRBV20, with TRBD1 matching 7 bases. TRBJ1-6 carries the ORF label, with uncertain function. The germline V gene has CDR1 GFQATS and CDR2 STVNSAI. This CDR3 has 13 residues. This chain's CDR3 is CGAGDSYNSPLYF. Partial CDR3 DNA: TGTGGTGCTGGGGACAGCTATAATTCGCCCCTCTAC.

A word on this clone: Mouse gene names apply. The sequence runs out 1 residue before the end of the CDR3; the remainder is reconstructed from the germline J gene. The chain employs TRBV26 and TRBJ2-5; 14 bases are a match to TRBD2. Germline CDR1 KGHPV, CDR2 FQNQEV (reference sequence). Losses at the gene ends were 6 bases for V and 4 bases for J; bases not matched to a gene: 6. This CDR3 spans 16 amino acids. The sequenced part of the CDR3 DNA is TGTGCCAGCAGGCAGGGACTGGGGGGGCGCAAAGACACCCAGTAC. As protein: CASRQGLGGRKDTQY. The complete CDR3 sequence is CASRQGLGGRKDTQYF.

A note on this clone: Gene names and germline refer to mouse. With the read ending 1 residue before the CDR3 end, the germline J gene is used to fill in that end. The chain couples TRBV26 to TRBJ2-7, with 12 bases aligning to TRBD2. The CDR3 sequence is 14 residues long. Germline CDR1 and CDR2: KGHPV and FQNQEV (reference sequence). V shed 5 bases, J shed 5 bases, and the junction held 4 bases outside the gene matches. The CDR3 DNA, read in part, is TGTGCCAGCAGTTGGACTGGGGGGGAGGATGAACAGTAC. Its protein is CASSWTGGEDEQY. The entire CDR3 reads CASSWTGGEDEQYF.

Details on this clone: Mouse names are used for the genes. The CDR3 is CASSLEGNYAEQFF. Incomplete CDR3 DNA: TGTGCCAGCAGTCTGGAGGGGAACTATGCTGAGCAGTTC. This rearrangement joins TRBV26 to TRBJ2-1; the D gene is possibly TRBD1 (5 bases). The read gets to within 1 residue of the CDR3 end, and the germline J gene fills in the rest. The V end was cut by 2 bases, the J end by 1 base, with 6 bases between. The germline gives CDR1 KGHPV, CDR2 FQNQEV (reference sequence). CDR3 size: 14 residues.

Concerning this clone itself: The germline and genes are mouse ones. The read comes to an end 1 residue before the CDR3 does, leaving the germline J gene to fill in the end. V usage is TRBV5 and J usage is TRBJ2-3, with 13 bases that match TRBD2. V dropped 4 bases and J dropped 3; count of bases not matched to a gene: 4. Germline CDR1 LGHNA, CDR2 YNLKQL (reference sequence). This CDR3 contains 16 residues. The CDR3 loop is CASSPGTGGEAETLYF. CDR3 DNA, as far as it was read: TGTGCCAGCAGCCCTGGGACTGGGGGGGAGGCAGAAACGCTGTAT.